One sample yielded the 21 T cell receptor beta chains listed below, sequenced in a study of shared clonotypes between healthy human individuals. Measured with immunoSEQ multiplex PCR; TCRdb has only the in-frame clones, and not every one. This table has roughly 500,000 clones, almost 97% appearing once. The sample taken for sequencing was naive CD4+ T cells sorted from blood. Subset denoted: CD45RA+ positively selected. All receptors come from a woman aged 25-40 years in good health.

About this clone itself: The same CDR3 is also encoded by other DNA sequences in this sample. The rearrangement joins TRBV5-1 to TRBJ2-1; 8 positions match TRBD2. This CDR3 contains 16 residues. After removal of 0 bases from V and 0 bases from J, the junction contained 2 bases not matched to a gene. Germline CDR1 reads SGHRS; CDR2 reads YFSETQ. The CDR3 here is CASSLGGTSSYNEQFF. The DNA of the CDR3 is TGCGCCAGCAGCTTGGGTGGGACTAGCTCCTACAATGAGCAGTTCTTC.

The CDR3 DNA is TGTGCCAGCAGCTCATCGACCGGGACAGGGTTCTACGAGCAGTACTTC. Protein sequence: CASSSSTGTGFYEQYF. The chain carries TRBV11-2 and TRBJ2-7, with 9 bases lining up with TRBD1. The CDR3 is 16 amino acids. V trimming: 4 bases; J trimming: 3 bases; junction bases outside the gene matches: 10. CDR1 and CDR2 from the germline V gene are SGHAT and FQNNGV. The variable domain in full, completed from reference TRBV11-2 and TRBJ2-7, reads EAGVAQSPRYKIIEKRQSVAFWCNPISGHATLYWYQQILGQGPKLLIQFQNNGVVDDSQLPKDRFSAERLKGVDSTLKIQPAKLEDSAVYLCASSSSTGTGFYEQYFGPGTRLTVT.

The chain is built from TRBV7-6 and TRBJ2-7; TRBD2 agrees at 7 bases. From germline, CDR1 is SGHVS and CDR2 FNYEAQ. The CDR3 spans 12 residues. J lost 5 bases, V lost 5 bases, and 3 bases had no gene match. The DNA of the CDR3 is TGTGCCAGCAGCCAGGGAGGGAACGAGCAGTACTTC. Its protein is CASSQGGNEQYF. The whole variable domain, remainder taken from reference TRBV7-6 and TRBJ2-7, is GAGVSQSPRYKVTKRGQDVALRCDPISGHVSLYWYRQALGQGPEFLTYFNYEAQQDKSGLPNDRFSAERPEGSISTLTIQRTEQRDSAMYRCASSQGGNEQYFGPGTRLTVT.

This clone occurred a few times. This chain uses TRBV6-5 with TRBJ1-2; D remains ambiguous. CDR1 is MNHEY and CDR2 is SVGAGI in the germline V gene. Trimming cost V 2 bases and J 4 bases, with 2 bases left between them. The CDR3 runs to 11 residues. The DNA for the CDR3 is TGTGCCAGCAGTTACGGCTATGGCTACACCTTC. Its translation is CASSYGYGYTF.

The chain joins TRBV11-2 to TRBJ1-5; D might be TRBD1 (5 bases). The CDR3 runs to 16 residues. Germline CDR1 and CDR2: SGHAT and FQNNGV. Trimming left V 5 bases short and J 5 bases short, with 19 bases between. The chain's CDR3 is CASSPPQTGYHQPQHF. CDR3 DNA: TGTGCCAGCAGCCCCCCCCAAACAGGATACCATCAGCCCCAGCATTTT.

The chain has TRBV12-5 and TRBJ2-5; D gene unclear. The germline V gene has CDR1 LGHNT and CDR2 FRNRAP. The V gene lost 3 bases and the J gene lost 4 bases, with 9 bases spanning the gap. This CDR3 spans 13 amino acids. CDR3 residues: CASGFGSAETQYF. The CDR3 DNA is TGTGCTAGTGGTTTTGGATCGGCAGAGACCCAGTACTTC.

This clone was recorded once. The V and J genes are TRBV18 and TRBJ1-2; D gene unclear. V dropped 4 bases and J dropped 0 bases, with 12 bases sitting between them. The CDR3 is made up of 15 amino acids. Per the germline V gene, CDR1 is KGHSH and CDR2 is LQKENI. The CDR3 DNA reads as TGTGCCAGCTCACTCCTTGACCGGGCTAACTATGGCTACACCTTC. Translation gives CASSLLDRANYGYTF.

V gene TRBV7-9 combines with J gene TRBJ2-1; D is uncertain. The germline V and J ends were trimmed by 3 bases and 8 bases, with 29 bases remaining between them. Germline V lookup: CDR1 SEHNR, CDR2 FQNEAQ (reference sequence). The CDR3 is 19 amino acids. In DNA, the CDR3 is TGTGCCAGCAGCTTCCCGGAATCCAGGTACCTCGGGCAGGCCGATGAGCAGTTCTTC. Protein sequence: CASSFPESRYLGQADEQFF.

The count of this clone is one. This chain's CDR3 is CASTSGSADTQYF. CDR3 nucleotide sequence: TGTGCCAGCACCAGCGGGAGTGCAGATACGCAGTATTTT. This chain links TRBV5-4 with TRBJ2-3; TRBD2 matches 8 bases. In germline, CDR1 is SGHNT, CDR2 YYREEE (reference sequence). V shed 6 bases, J shed 4 bases, and the junction held 4 bases outside the gene matches. CDR3 length equals 13 residues.

This clone was detected once. The rearrangement joins TRBV30 to TRBJ1-1; D possibly corresponds to TRBD1 (6 bases). The V and J ends lost 3 bases and 8 bases respectively, with 13 bases between them. Per the germline V gene, CDR1 is GTSNPN and CDR2 is SVGIG (reference sequence). The CDR3 runs to 12 residues. CDR3 region: CAWRRGRGEAFF. Written as DNA, the CDR3 is TGTGCCTGGAGGAGGGGGAGGGGAGAAGCTTTCTTT.

CDR3 nucleotides: TGTGCCACAAGGGCTCTGGGGGGGATCTACGAGCAGTACTTC. Its translation: CATRALGGIYEQYF. V and J are TRBV28 and TRBJ2-7; TRBD2 matches at 7 bases. This CDR3 spans 14 amino acids. V lost 10 bases, J lost 3 bases, and 12 bases stayed unmatched. In germline, CDR1 is MDHEN, CDR2 SYDVKM.

In regard to this clone: The sample contains more than one DNA sequence encoding this CDR3. CDR3 region: CASSDRETQYF. The CDR3 coding sequence is TGCGCCAGCAGTGATCGAGAGACCCAGTACTTC. The chain carries TRBV10-1 and TRBJ2-5; unclear D gene. V gave up 3 bases and J gave up 4 bases, with 3 bases separating them. CDR1 is WNHNN, CDR2 SYGVQD, per germline (reference sequence). This CDR3 is built from 11 residues.

This clone was seen just once. The rearrangement links TRBV19 to TRBJ2-7, with a weak D call TRBD1 (6 bases). The germline V gene has CDR1 LNHDA and CDR2 SQIVND (reference sequence). V dropped 2 bases and J dropped 1 base, with 12 bases sitting between them. The CDR3 sequence is 15 residues long. The CDR3 region is CASSIRPGASYEQYF. CDR3 coding DNA: TGTGCCAGTAGTATACGGCCAGGGGCGTCCTACGAGCAGTACTTC.

The chain combines TRBV5-4 with TRBJ1-4, with D possibly TRBD1 on 6 matching bases. The germline V gene encodes CDR1 SGHNT and CDR2 YYREEE (reference sequence). The CDR3 runs to 13 residues. Trimming removed 5 bases at V and 7 bases at J, with 12 bases between. The CDR3 DNA is TGTGCCAGCAGTTTGCCAGGGGCTGAAAAACTGTTTTTT. It codes for CASSLPGAEKLFF.

In DNA, the CDR3 is TGCAGCGTACCTCCGAATCTAGCGGGAGAGCTCTACTCCTACGAGCAGTACTTC. Encoded protein: CSVPPNLAGELYSYEQYF. The gene calls are TRBV29-1 and TRBJ2-7; 10 nucleotides match TRBD2. The germline CDR1 and CDR2 sequences are SQVTM and ANQGSEA. With 6 bases clipped from V and 0 bases from J, the junction kept 17 bases outside the gene matches. The CDR3 sequence is 18 residues long.

The gene calls are TRBV6-5 and TRBJ1-2; no definite D call. The ends were cut back, 6 bases at V and 6 bases at J, with 14 bases in the middle. The CDR3 runs 13 residues. Germline loops: CDR1 MNHEY, CDR2 SVGAGI. The CDR3 is CASRRDGIDGYTF. DNA for the CDR3: TGTGCCAGCAGGAGGGATGGCATAGATGGCTACACCTTC.

This clone was detected only once. The J gene is TRBJ2-2, the V gene TRBV19, with a weak D call TRBD1 (6 bases). The CDR3 length is 16 residues. Trimming cost V 7 bases and J 6 bases, with 21 bases left between them. Germline CDR1 reads LNHDA; CDR2 reads SQIVND (reference sequence). The CDR3 here is CASMTRGTLSPGELFF. The CDR3 DNA reads TGTGCCAGTATGACAAGGGGGACACTCAGCCCCGGGGAGCTGTTTTTT.

This chain joins TRBV30 and TRBJ2-6; TRBD2 matches 9 bases. Looked up from germline, CDR1 is GTSNPN and CDR2 is SVGIG (reference sequence). This CDR3 comprises 15 residues. With 4 bases clipped from V and 1 base from J, the junction kept 2 bases outside the gene matches. Here the CDR3 reads CAWTSGKSGANVLTF. DNA of the CDR3: TGTGCCTGGACTAGCGGGAAGTCTGGGGCCAACGTCCTGACTTTC.

The genes are TRBV6-6 and TRBJ2-2; 7 bases are a match to TRBD2. V gave up 3 bases and J gave up 6 bases; unmatched junction bases: 10. The CDR3 runs 16 residues. Germline values: CDR1 MNHNY, CDR2 SVGAGI (reference sequence). CDR3: CASSYLGPGRAGELFF. The CDR3 DNA sequence: TGTGCCAGCAGTTATTTAGGGCCAGGGAGGGCCGGGGAGCTGTTTTTT.

The chain is built from TRBV19 and TRBJ2-5; D is possibly TRBD1 (6 bases). Germline lookup yields CDR1 LNHDA and CDR2 SQIVND (reference sequence). This CDR3 comprises 16 residues. V shed 0 bases and J shed 8 bases, with 19 bases lying between them. This CDR3 reads CASSIDPGRQGQTQYF. The CDR3 bases are TGTGCCAGTAGTATAGATCCCGGACGCCAGGGACAAACCCAGTACTTC.

This clone was recorded once. The CDR3 nucleotides are TGTGCCAGCAGTGACTCGGGGGGGAGGAACACTGAAGCTTTCTTT. Protein product: CASSDSGGRNTEAFF. The chain links TRBV6-1 to TRBJ1-1; weak D call: TRBD1 (5 bases). Trimming removed 3 bases at V and 1 base at J, with 12 bases between. Germline loops: CDR1 MNHNS, CDR2 SASEGT. The CDR3 consists of 15 residues.